This is a list of T cell receptor beta chains from one sample in a study of vaccination and CD4 T cells after COVID-19. TCRdb called the PCR reads again in MiXCR, with one record for every CDR3 protein. Among under 25,000 distinct CDR3 sequences, roughly two fifths were seen once, and the ten largest hold 20% to 30%. These receptors' targets are unknown. The sample consisted of CD4+ T cells from blood, cultured in vitro, taken before SARS-CoV-2 vaccination. All receptors come from a human donor who had recovered from COVID-19. CDR3s include the opening cysteine and the closing phenylalanine or tryptophan. D genes are given only for firm matches. The listing skips clone size in some rows; elsewhere it reads once, few, many or a size class.

TRBV7-2,once,-,TRBJ1-2,CASSLDGGPYGYTF,TGTGCCAGCAGCTTAGATGGCGGTCCCTATGGCTACACCTTC
TRBV5-4,-,-,TRBJ2-7,CAGSEEPSYEQYF,TGTGCCGGCAGTGAAGAACCCTCCTACGAGCAGTACTTC
TRBV10-3,few,-,TRBJ2-1,CAISESRGRGNEQFF,TGTGCCATCAGTGAGTCACGGGGAAGGGGAAATGAGCAGTTCTTC
TRBV6-5,-,-,TRBJ1-1,CASSFSGDTEAFF,TGTGCCAGCAGTTTTTCAGGGGACACTGAAGCTTTCTTT
TRBV2,-,-,TRBJ2-1,CASKGDSGTWNEQFF,TGTGCCAGCAAAGGGGACAGTGGGACTTGGAATGAGCAGTTCTTC
TRBV20-1,few,-,TRBJ1-4,CSVQGGEKLFF,TGCAGTGTTCAGGGAGGAGAAAAACTGTTTTTT
TRBV10-3,-,-,TRBJ2-1,CAISEIKLSGIHNEQFF,TGTGCCATCAGTGAAATCAAGTTGAGCGGCATTCACAATGAGCAGTTCTTC
TRBV7-3,-,TRBD2,TRBJ2-1,CASSFQRGDNEQFF,TGTGCCAGCAGCTTTCAGCGGGGGGACAATGAGCAGTTCTTC
TRBV7-2,few,-,TRBJ1-1,CASSSQGTGTEAFF,TGTGCCAGCAGCTCCCAGGGTACCGGCACTGAAGCTTTCTTT
TRBV24-1,-,TRBD1,TRBJ1-2,CATSESTGYGYTF,TGTGCCACCAGTGAATCGACAGGGTACGGCTACACCTTC
TRBV28,-,-,TRBJ1-5,CASAKGGALGIQPQHF,TGTGCCAGCGCGAAGGGGGGCGCCTTAGGCATTCAGCCCCAGCATTTT
TRBV7-2,few,-,TRBJ2-7,CASSPLVRYEQYF,TGTGCCAGCAGCCCCCTTGTCCGGTACGAGCAGTACTTC
TRBV14,medium-sized,-,TRBJ1-1,CASSQDRLTEAFF,TGTGCCAGCAGCCAGGACCGGCTCACTGAAGCTTTCTTT
TRBV7-6,-,-,TRBJ1-5,CDSEGCGNQPQHF,TGTGATTCGGAAGGGTGCGGTAATCAGCCCCAGCATTTT
TRBV29-1,-,-,TRBJ1-1,CSVGPGRLLF,TGCAGCGTTGGACCGGGACGCTTACTTTTT
TRBV28,-,-,TRBJ2-1,CASRDPPAGIQFF,TGTGCTAGCAGGGATCCTCCGGCAGGTATCCAGTTCTTC
TRBV2,few,-,TRBJ2-2,CASRVGHSNTGELFF,TGTGCCAGCAGGGTGGGACACTCGAACACCGGGGAGCTGTTTTTT
TRBV27,-,TRBD1,TRBJ2-7,CASTEIGVGQGFHEQYF,TGTGCCAGCACCGAAATCGGGGTTGGACAGGGGTTCCACGAGCAGTACTTC
TRBV6-1,-,TRBD1,TRBJ1-1,CASSATGVGNTEAFF,TGTGCCAGCAGTGCGACAGGGGTTGGGAACACTGAAGCTTTCTTT
TRBV5-1,-,-,TRBJ1-6,CASSLDRLNSPLHF,TGCGCCAGCAGCTTGGATCGGTTAAATTCACCCCTCCACTTT
TRBV6-1,-,-,TRBJ1-2,CATEPTAGTSFGHTF,TGTGCCACAGAACCAACTGCTGGGACATCGTTTGGCCACACCTTC
TRBV10-3,few,TRBD1,TRBJ1-3,CAIRTTGSGNTIYF,TGTGCCATCAGGACGACAGGGTCAGGAAACACCATATATTTT
TRBV20-1,once,-,TRBJ2-3,CSAGGLPGTDTQYF,TGCAGTGCTGGGGGCCTCCCGGGCACAGATACGCAGTATTTT
TRBV11-1,-,TRBD1,TRBJ1-1,CASSFGTVNTEAFF,TGTGCCAGCAGCTTTGGGACAGTGAACACTGAAGCTTTCTTT
TRBV10-1,few,-,TRBJ1-1,CATTLAEAFF,TGCGCCACCACACTGGCTGAAGCTTTCTTT
TRBV5-4,few,TRBD1,TRBJ1-5,CASSYQGDSNQPQHF,TGTGCCAGCAGCTACCAGGGGGATAGCAATCAGCCCCAGCATTTT